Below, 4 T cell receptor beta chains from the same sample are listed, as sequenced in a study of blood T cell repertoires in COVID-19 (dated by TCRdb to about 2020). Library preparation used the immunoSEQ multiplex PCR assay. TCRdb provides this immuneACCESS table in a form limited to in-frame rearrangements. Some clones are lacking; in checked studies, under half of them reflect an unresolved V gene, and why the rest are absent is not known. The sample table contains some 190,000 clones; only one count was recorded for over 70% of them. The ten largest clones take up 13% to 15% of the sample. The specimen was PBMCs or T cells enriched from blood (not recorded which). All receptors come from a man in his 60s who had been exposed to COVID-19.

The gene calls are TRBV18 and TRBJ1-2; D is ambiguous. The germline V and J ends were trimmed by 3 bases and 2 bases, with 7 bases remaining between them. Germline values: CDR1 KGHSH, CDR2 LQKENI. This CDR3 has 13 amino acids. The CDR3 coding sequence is TGTGCCAGCTCACCGAAACAGAACTATGGCTACACCTTC. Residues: CASSPKQNYGYTF.

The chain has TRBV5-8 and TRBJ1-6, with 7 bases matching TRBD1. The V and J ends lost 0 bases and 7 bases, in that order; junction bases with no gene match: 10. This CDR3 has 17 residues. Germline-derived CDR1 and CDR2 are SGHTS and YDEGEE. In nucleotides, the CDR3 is TGTGCCAGCAGCTTGGAAAGGGCGGGACAGCCGAATTCACCCCTCCACTTT. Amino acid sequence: CASSLERAGQPNSPLHF.

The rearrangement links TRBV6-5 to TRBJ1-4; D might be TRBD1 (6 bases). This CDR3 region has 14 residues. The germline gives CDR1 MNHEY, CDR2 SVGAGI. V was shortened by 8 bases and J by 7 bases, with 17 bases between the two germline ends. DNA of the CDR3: TGTGCCAGCTCCCCAGGGGAGGGGGGTGAAAAACTGTTTTTT. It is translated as CASSPGEGGEKLFF.

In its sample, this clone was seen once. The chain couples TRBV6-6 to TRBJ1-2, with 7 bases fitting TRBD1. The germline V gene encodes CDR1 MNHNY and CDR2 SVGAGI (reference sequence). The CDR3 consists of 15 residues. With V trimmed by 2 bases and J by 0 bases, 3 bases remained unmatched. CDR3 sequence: CASSYQGDTNYGYTF. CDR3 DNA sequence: TGTGCCAGCAGTTACCAGGGGGATACTAACTATGGCTACACCTTC.